This TCR beta chain emerged from a study of cytomegalovirus exposure and HLA in healthy donors. Findings and caveats of the study: According to reports, the classifier identified cytomegalovirus status with high specificity and sensitivity. Later analysis identified several of the most significant clusters that appeared linked to common viral pathogens. In a later analysis, most CMV-associated TCR beta chains appeared HLA-restricted.

Vbeta (60) and Jbeta (13) primers were used in the PCR. The method was immunoSEQ multiplex PCR; TCRdb's version includes in-frame clones alone and lacks a portion of them. This sample carries under 300,000 clones, 70% to 90% of them seen once, and the ten largest clones take 7% to 9%. Worth noting for this clone: Its specificity is unknown.

The V end was cut by 10 bases, the J end by 3 bases, with 10 bases between. CDR3 length: 11 amino acids. Germline V gene sequence: CDR1 MNHNS, CDR2 SASEGT. This clonotype originated in a woman in her sixties in good health and CMV-seropositive. Sequenced input: PBMCs. The V gene is TRBV6-1, the J gene TRBJ2-7; tentatively, D is TRBD2 (5 bases). For the CDR3, the DNA is TGTGCCACCTCTGGGAGCTACGAGCAGTACTTC. Its translation is CATSGSYEQYF.